This T cell receptor beta chain was sequenced for a study of blood T cell repertoires in COVID-19. Study-level information: From the United States, Italy and Spain came samples of acute and convalescent COVID-19. In each case, the material was cDNA or gDNA derived from T cells, B-cell-depleted T cells, or PBMCs.

Sequencing was performed with immunoSEQ multiplex PCR; in TCRdb, only in-frame clones are kept and a portion is missing. The sample has just under 55,000 clones, about nine tenths seen once. Losses at the gene ends were 2 bases for V and 7 bases for J; bases not matched to a gene: 6. CDR1 is SGHTA and CDR2 is FQGNSA in the germline V gene. The CDR3 runs 16 residues. Material for sequencing was peripheral blood. The receptor comes from a woman aged 40 to 50 with active COVID-19. The chain carries TRBV7-2 and TRBJ2-1, with TRBD2 identical over 12 bases. The CDR3 nucleotides read TGTGCCAGCAGCTTAAGGCTAGCGGGGGGGAAGAATGAGCAGTTCTTC. This translates into CASSLRLAGGKNEQFF.